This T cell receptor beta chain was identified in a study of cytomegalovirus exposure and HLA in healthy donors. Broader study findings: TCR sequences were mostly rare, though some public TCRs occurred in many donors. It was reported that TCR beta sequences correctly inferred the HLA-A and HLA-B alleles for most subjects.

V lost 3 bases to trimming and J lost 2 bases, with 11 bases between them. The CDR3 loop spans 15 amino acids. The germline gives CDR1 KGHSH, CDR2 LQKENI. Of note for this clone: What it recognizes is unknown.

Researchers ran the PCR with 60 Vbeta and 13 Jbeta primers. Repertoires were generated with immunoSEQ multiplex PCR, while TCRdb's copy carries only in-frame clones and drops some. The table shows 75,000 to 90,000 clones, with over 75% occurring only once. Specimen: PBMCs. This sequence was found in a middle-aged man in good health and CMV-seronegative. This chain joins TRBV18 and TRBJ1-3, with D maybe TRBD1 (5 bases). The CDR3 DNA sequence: TGTGCCAGCTCACCTAGTATGGGGCCTGGAAACACCATATATTTT. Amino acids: CASSPSMGPGNTIYF.